A single sample gave rise to the 30 T cell receptor beta chains below, sequenced in a study of cytomegalovirus exposure and HLA in healthy donors. The PCR was carried out with 60 Vbeta primers and 13 Jbeta primers. Libraries were prepared by immunoSEQ multiplex PCR; TCRdb keeps only in-frame clonotypes and omits some of them. Of 130,000 or so clones listed, approximately 80% are singletons. Sequencing used PBMCs. Source of these receptors: a woman aged 18-29 years in good health and CMV-seronegative.

The rearrangement joins TRBV7-2 to TRBJ1-3; no clear D. This CDR3 has 13 amino acids. V was trimmed by 2 bases and J by 5 bases, leaving 7 bases between them. Germline V gene sequence: CDR1 SGHTA, CDR2 FQGNSA. This CDR3 reads CASSLFVRNTIYF. DNA of the CDR3: TGTGCCAGCAGCTTATTCGTTAGAAACACCATATATTTT.

Here the CDR3 DNA reads TGTGCCAGCAGTCGCGGCAATGAGCAGTTCTTC. Protein sequence: CASSRGNEQFF. The rearrangement links TRBV6-6 to TRBJ2-1, with D unresolved. Germline V gives CDR1 MNHNY, CDR2 SVGAGI (reference sequence). This CDR3 contains 11 residues. Trimming left V 5 bases short and J 6 bases short, with 5 bases between.

This chain uses TRBV2 with TRBJ2-1; 7 bases fit TRBD2. Germline assignment: CDR1 SNHLY and CDR2 FYNNEI. The CDR3 runs to 13 residues. Unmatched junction bases numbered 5, after V lost 8 bases and J lost 4 bases. For the CDR3, the DNA is TGTGCCAGCGCGGGAGTGGGATACAATGAGCAGTTCTTC. Protein product: CASAGVGYNEQFF. Drawing the rest from reference TRBV2 and TRBJ2-1, the complete variable domain is EPEVTQTPSHQVTQMGQEVILRCVPISNHLYFYWYRQILGQKVEFLVSFYNNEISEKSEIFDDQFSVERPDGSNFTLKIRSTKLEDSAMYFCASAGVGYNEQFFGPGTRLTVL.

The V gene is TRBV7-9, the J gene TRBJ2-2, with D uncertain. V lost 6 bases, J lost 0 bases, and 11 bases lay in between. The CDR3 totals 15 residues. Germline V gives CDR1 SEHNR, CDR2 FQNEAQ (reference sequence). CDR3 bases: TGTGCCAGCAGGGCCCCCGTCTCGAACACCGGGGAGCTGTTTTTT. Encoded protein: CASRAPVSNTGELFF.

The rearrangement links TRBV19 to TRBJ2-5, with 10 bases fitting TRBD1. The CDR3 loop spans 18 amino acids. Germline-derived CDR1 and CDR2 are LNHDA and SQIVND (reference sequence). V lost 3 bases to trimming and J lost 5 bases; unmatched junction nucleotides: 15. DNA of the CDR3: TGTGCCAGTAGTATCGGGACAGGGGAGGGGGTTGGTCTGGAGACCCAGTACTTC. Residues: CASSIGTGEGVGLETQYF.

The V call is TRBV7-6, the J call TRBJ2-1; D might be TRBD2 (7 bases). This CDR3 region has 14 residues. V was clipped by 9 bases and J by 0 bases, with 12 bases between them. Germline lookup yields CDR1 SGHVS and CDR2 FNYEAQ. CDR3 DNA: TGTGCCAGTGGAGGGGGGGCCTCCTACAATGAGCAGTTCTTC. Its translation: CASGGGASYNEQFF.

The rearrangement uses TRBV4-2 and TRBJ2-7; TRBD2 aligns across 8 bases. Germline V gene sequence: CDR1 LGHNA, CDR2 YNFKEQ. V shed 4 bases, J shed 1 base, and the junction held 9 bases outside the gene matches. The CDR3 runs to 16 residues. CDR3 residues: CASSPSGGRLSYEQYF. The DNA for the CDR3 is TGTGCCAGCAGCCCTTCGGGCGGGAGGCTTTCCTACGAGCAGTACTTC.

V is TRBV19 and J is TRBJ2-1; 9 bases map to TRBD2. From germline, CDR1 is LNHDA and CDR2 SQIVND (reference sequence). Germline trimming cut 2 bases from V and 3 bases from J; bases unmatched to any gene: 5. The CDR3 sequence is 16 residues long. Written as DNA, the CDR3 is TGTGCCAGTAGTATATTAGGCGGGAGGGTCTACAATGAGCAGTTCTTC. It codes for CASSILGGRVYNEQFF. The full variable domain, its missing parts supplied by reference TRBV19 and TRBJ2-1, is DGGITQSPKYLFRKEGQNVTLSCEQNLNHDAMYWYRQDPGQGLRLIYYSQIVNDFQKGDIAEGYSVSREKKESFPLTVTSAQKNPTAFYLCASSILGGRVYNEQFFGPGTRLTVL.

CDR3 DNA: TGTGCCAGCAGAAGGACAGGGGAGAAAGGATATGGCTACACCTTC. Translation: CASRRTGEKGYGYTF. This chain joins TRBV6-5 and TRBJ1-2, with 9 bases aligning to TRBD1. The CDR3 consists of 15 residues. Trimming removed 6 bases from V and 5 bases from J; junction bases left unmatched: 10. Germline-derived CDR1 and CDR2 are MNHEY and SVGAGI.

The rearrangement uses TRBV13 and TRBJ2-1; possible D gene TRBD1, 7 bases. The germline V gene has CDR1 PRHDT and CDR2 FYEKMQ (reference sequence). The CDR3 spans 13 residues. The V end was cut by 5 bases, the J end by 7 bases, with 12 bases between. In DNA form, the CDR3 reads TGTGCCAGCAGCCGCGGGACAGAGAATGAGCAGTTCTTC. Residues: CASSRGTENEQFF.

This clone was seen a handful of times. The chain employs TRBV23-1 and TRBJ2-5, with a possible D match to TRBD2 (5 bases). TRBV23-1 falls under the ORF class, with uncertain function. The CDR3 is 15 residues long. The germline V and J ends were trimmed by 7 bases and 3 bases, with 18 bases remaining between them. The CDR3 sequence is CASTLERDSKETQYF. As DNA, the CDR3 is TGCGCCAGCACCCTGGAGAGGGATTCGAAAGAGACCCAGTACTTC.

In this sample, this clone turned up once. This chain links TRBV30 with TRBJ2-3, with D possibly matching TRBD1 (6 bases). In germline, CDR1 is GTSNPN, CDR2 SVGIG (reference sequence). The CDR3 runs 15 residues. V was cut by 5 bases and J by 2 bases, with 17 bases left in between. The CDR3 here is CAWGPGVVHTDTQYF. As DNA, the CDR3 is TGTGCCTGGGGCCCAGGGGTCGTACACACAGATACGCAGTATTTT.

The J gene is TRBJ2-3, the V gene TRBV19, with 7 bases lining up with TRBD2. The CDR3 runs 16 residues. The V segment lost 4 bases and the J segment 0 bases; nucleotides outside the gene matches: 7. Germline values: CDR1 LNHDA, CDR2 SQIVND (reference sequence). DNA of the CDR3: TGTGCCAGTAGTAGTGAGCGGGGAACTAGCACAGATACGCAGTATTTT. Translated: CASSSERGTSTDTQYF.

This clone was observed a few times. The chain links TRBV7-9 to TRBJ1-2; TRBD1 might be the D (6 bases). V gave up 5 bases and J gave up 0 bases, with 13 bases separating them. The CDR3 runs to 15 residues. The germline V gene encodes CDR1 SEHNR and CDR2 FQNEAQ (reference sequence). The CDR3 DNA sequence: TGTGCCAGCAGCCTGTACACAGGGTCTAACTATGGCTACACCTTC. Translated, it gives CASSLYTGSNYGYTF.

V is TRBV6-5 and J is TRBJ1-2; 7 bases line up with TRBD1. Per germline, CDR1 MNHEY and CDR2 SVGAGI. The CDR3 spans 14 residues. V was pared by 6 bases and J by 4 bases, with 8 bases of the junction left unmatched. The CDR3 is CASREDRVRYGYTF. In DNA, the CDR3 is TGTGCCAGCAGGGAAGACAGGGTGCGCTATGGCTACACCTTC.

The rearrangement uses TRBV5-1 and TRBJ2-1; weak D call: TRBD2 (5 bases). The germline V gene encodes CDR1 SGHRS and CDR2 YFSETQ. V lost 4 bases, J lost 9 bases, and 20 bases lay in between. The CDR3 totals 15 residues. The CDR3: CASSPGGDYGVEQFF. The CDR3 DNA reads as TGCGCCAGCAGCCCAGGAGGAGACTATGGTGTTGAGCAGTTCTTC.

The V call is TRBV28, the J call TRBJ2-7; 7 positions agree with TRBD2. Per the germline V gene, CDR1 is MDHEN and CDR2 is SYDVKM. The CDR3 is 13 residues long. Here the CDR3 reads CGTSGTTTIEQYF. The CDR3, as DNA: TGTGGGACCTCCGGGACTACAACAATCGAGCAGTACTTC.

The chain combines TRBV29-1 with TRBJ1-3; TRBD1 matches 8 bases. Unmatched junction bases numbered 6, after V lost 6 bases and J lost 2 bases. Germline loops: CDR1 SQVTM, CDR2 ANQGSEA. The CDR3 is made up of 14 amino acids. As DNA, the CDR3 is TGCAGCGTCGTTACACAGGGGGCTGGAAACACCATATATTTT. Translating gives CSVVTQGAGNTIYF.

The chain employs TRBV15 and TRBJ2-7, with a tentative D call TRBD2 (6 bases). This CDR3 comprises 14 residues. Germline V gives CDR1 LNHNV, CDR2 YYDKDF (reference sequence). The V gene lost 5 bases and the J gene lost 6 bases, with 17 bases spanning the gap. The CDR3 region is CATSPPGGASEQYF. The CDR3 DNA follows: TGTGCCACCAGCCCCCCAGGAGGGGCGAGCGAGCAGTACTTC.

The V call is TRBV5-1, the J call TRBJ2-3, with D possibly TRBD2 on 6 matching bases. V was pared by 1 base and J by 8 bases, with 17 bases between. From germline, CDR1 is SGHRS and CDR2 YFSETQ. The CDR3 extends over 15 amino acids. The CDR3 nucleotides read TGCGCCAGCAGCTTGACTGTAGCGGAATACGCTACGCAGTATTTT. It yields the protein CASSLTVAEYATQYF.

The chain links TRBV6-5 to TRBJ2-5; D not certain. The CDR3 consists of 14 residues. The germline gives CDR1 MNHEY, CDR2 SVGAGI. Trimming took 0 bases from V and 4 from J, leaving 9 bases between them. The chain's CDR3 is CASSYSWAGETQYF. Here the CDR3 DNA reads TGTGCCAGCAGTTACTCCTGGGCAGGAGAGACCCAGTACTTC.

The chain carries TRBV10-3 and TRBJ2-7, with 8 bases identical to TRBD2. The V and J ends lost 11 bases and 7 bases, in that order; junction bases with no gene match: 13. Looked up from germline, CDR1 is ENHRY and CDR2 is SYGVKD. CDR3 length: 13 amino acids. CDR3 loop: CAVAGAGEGEQYF. The DNA of the CDR3 is TGTGCCGTCGCGGGAGCGGGAGAGGGGGAGCAGTACTTC.

This chain uses TRBV6-5 with TRBJ2-7; D might be TRBD1 (6 bases). The V gene's germline CDR1 is MNHEY and CDR2 SVGAGI. The CDR3 sequence is 15 residues long. Trimming left V 4 bases short and J 0 bases short, with 13 bases between. The CDR3 sequence: CASSSTGMSSYEQYF. CDR3 nucleotide sequence: TGTGCCAGCAGTTCGACAGGCATGAGCTCCTACGAGCAGTACTTC.

The table lists this clone with a few counts. CDR3 sequence (DNA): TGTGCCAGCAGTTACGCGGGACCCGGGGATACGCAGTATTTT. Amino acid sequence: CASSYAGPGDTQYF. V and J are TRBV6-5 and TRBJ2-3; maybe TRBD2 (6 bases). CDR3 size: 14 residues. CDR1 is MNHEY and CDR2 is SVGAGI in the germline V gene. Trimming shortened V by 2 bases and J by 6 bases, and 12 bases separated the two germline ends.

The chain is built from TRBV5-1 and TRBJ2-1; 7 nucleotides align to TRBD2. V lost 6 bases and J lost 8; bases outside the gene matches: 20. This CDR3 has 17 residues. Germline assignment: CDR1 SGHRS and CDR2 YFSETQ. Here the CDR3 DNA reads TGCGCCAGCACCAAAGGGGTGTGGGAGGGGTCTGGCGATGAGCAGTTCTTC. It is translated as CASTKGVWEGSGDEQFF.

The chain combines TRBV4-2 with TRBJ2-7, with TRBD2 matching 9 bases. This CDR3 spans 16 amino acids. Per germline, CDR1 LGHNA and CDR2 YNFKEQ. V was clipped by 1 base and J by 2 bases; unmatched bases: 6. This CDR3 reads CASSQVQAGGTYEQYF. The CDR3 coding sequence is TGTGCCAGCAGCCAAGTTCAGGCGGGGGGGACCTACGAGCAGTACTTC.

As concerns this clone: At one boundary the junction diverges from the germline segment, which might be a read error. The chain combines TRBV30 with TRBJ1-2; D unclear. The CDR3 is made up of 13 amino acids. CDR1 is GTSNPN, CDR2 SVGIG, per germline (reference sequence). CDR3 nucleotide sequence: TGTGCCTGGAGTCGTAAGGGAGTCCTTGGCTACGCCTTC. Its protein product is CAWSRKGVLGYAF.

Only one count was recorded for this clone. V usage is TRBV6-5 and J usage is TRBJ2-1; 9 nucleotides line up with TRBD2. The CDR3 sequence is 13 residues long. Trimming at V came to 5 bases and at J to 8 bases, leaving 4 bases not matched to a gene. Germline CDR1 MNHEY, CDR2 SVGAGI. CDR3 sequence reads: CASSNRTSDEQFF. Written as DNA, the CDR3 is TGTGCCAGCAGTAACCGGACTAGCGATGAGCAGTTCTTC.

This clone occurred once. V usage is TRBV20-1 and J usage is TRBJ1-3; no definite D call. V dropped 4 bases and J dropped 2 bases, with 3 bases sitting between them. This CDR3 is 11 amino acids long. The germline CDR1 and CDR2 sequences are DFQATT and SNEGSKA (reference sequence). The CDR3 sequence is CSAIAGNTIYF. The CDR3 DNA is TGCAGTGCTATAGCTGGAAACACCATATATTTT.

This clone showed up just once. The chain has TRBV30 and TRBJ1-5; D is perhaps TRBD1 (5 bases). Trimming took 0 bases from V and 6 from J, leaving 12 bases between them. The CDR3 has 14 amino acids. Germline CDR1 is GTSNPN and CDR2 is SVGIG (reference sequence). The CDR3 DNA reads as TGTGCCTGGAGTGTAACAGGTTTTCGTCAGCCCCAGCATTTT. It encodes CAWSVTGFRQPQHF.